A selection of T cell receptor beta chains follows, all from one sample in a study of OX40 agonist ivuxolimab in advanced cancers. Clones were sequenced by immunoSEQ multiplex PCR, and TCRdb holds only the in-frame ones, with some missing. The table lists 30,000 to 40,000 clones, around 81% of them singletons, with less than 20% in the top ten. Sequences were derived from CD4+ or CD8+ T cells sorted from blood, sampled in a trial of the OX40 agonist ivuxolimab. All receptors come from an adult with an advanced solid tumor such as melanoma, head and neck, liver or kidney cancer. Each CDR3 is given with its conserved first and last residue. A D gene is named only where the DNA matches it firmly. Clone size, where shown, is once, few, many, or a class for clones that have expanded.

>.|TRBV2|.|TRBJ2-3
CASSGQGGADTQYF
TGTGCCAGCAGCGGACAGGGAGGGGCAGATACGCAGTATTTT
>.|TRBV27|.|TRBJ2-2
CASRQEPGGTGELFF
TGTGCCAGCAGGCAAGAGCCAGGAGGGACCGGGGAGCTGTTTTTT
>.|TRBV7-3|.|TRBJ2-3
CASSLGGSHRADTQYF
TGTGCCAGCAGCTTAGGAGGGTCTCACCGGGCAGATACGCAGTATTTT
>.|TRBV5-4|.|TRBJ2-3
CASSLVKGQLVADTQYF
TGTGCCAGCAGCTTGGTGAAAGGACAGTTGGTGGCAGATACGCAGTATTTT
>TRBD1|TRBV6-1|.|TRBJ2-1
CASILDRDNEQFF
TGTGCCAGCATCTTGGACAGGGACAATGAGCAGTTCTTC
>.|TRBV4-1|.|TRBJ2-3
CASSQGGPTSPRDTQYF
TGCGCCAGCAGCCAGGGGGGCCCGACTAGTCCCCGAGATACGCAGTATTTT
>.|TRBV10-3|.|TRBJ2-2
CAISEPRGGGGTGELFF
TGTGCCATCAGTGAGCCCCGTGGGGGTGGGGGCACCGGGGAGCTGTTTTTT
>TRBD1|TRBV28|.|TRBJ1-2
CASSPRTGRGYTF
TGTGCCAGCAGTCCTAGGACAGGGAGAGGCTACACCTTC
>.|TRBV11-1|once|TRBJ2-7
CASSQESVEQYF
TGTGCCAGCAGCCAAGAGAGCGTCGAGCAGTACTTC
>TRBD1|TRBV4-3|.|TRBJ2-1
CASSQVGGQIYNEQFF
TGCGCCAGCAGCCAAGTTGGGGGACAGATATACAATGAGCAGTTCTTC
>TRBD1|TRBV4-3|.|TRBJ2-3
CASSQDLDRASTDTQYF
TGCGCCAGCAGCCAAGACCTGGACAGGGCGAGCACAGATACGCAGTATTTT
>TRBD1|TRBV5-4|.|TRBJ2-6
CASSRDRGKRGANVLTF
TGTGCCAGCAGCCGGGACAGGGGGAAGCGTGGGGCCAACGTCCTGACTTTC
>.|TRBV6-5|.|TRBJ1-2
CASSYSEGGGYTF
TGTGCCAGCAGTTACTCGGAGGGGGGCGGCTACACCTTC
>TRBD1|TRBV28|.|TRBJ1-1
CASKTGDTEAFF
TGTGCCAGCAAGACAGGGGACACTGAAGCTTTCTTT
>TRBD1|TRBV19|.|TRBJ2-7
CASSRGQGIYEQYF
TGTGCCAGTAGTAGAGGACAGGGTATCTACGAGCAGTACTTC
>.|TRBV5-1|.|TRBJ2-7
CASSLAVTYEQYF
TGCGCCAGCAGCTTGGCGGTAACCTACGAGCAGTACTTC
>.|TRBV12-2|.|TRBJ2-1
CASRLSGTGKKNEQFF
TGTGCAAGTCGTTTATCCGGGACAGGAAAAAAGAATGAGCAGTTCTTC
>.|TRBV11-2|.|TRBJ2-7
CASSMTGSSAIREQYF
TGTGCCAGCAGCATGACAGGTTCGAGCGCCATCCGCGAGCAGTACTTC
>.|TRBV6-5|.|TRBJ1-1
CASREPGRMNTEAFF
TGTGCCAGCAGGGAACCAGGACGGATGAACACTGAAGCTTTCTTT
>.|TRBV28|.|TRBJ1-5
CASSSQGWGNQPQHF
TGTGCCAGCAGTTCACAGGGTTGGGGCAATCAGCCCCAGCATTTT
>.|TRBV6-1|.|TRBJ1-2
CASSELDYGYTF
TGTGCCAGCAGTGAATTAGACTATGGCTACACCTTC
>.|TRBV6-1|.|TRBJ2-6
CASSGCGSIQSRANVLTF
TGTGCCAGCAGTGGTTGTGGCTCTATACAAAGTCGGGCCAACGTCCTGACTTTC
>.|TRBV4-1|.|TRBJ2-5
CASSPREWETQYF
TGCGCCAGCAGCCCTCGGGAGTGGGAGACCCAGTACTTC
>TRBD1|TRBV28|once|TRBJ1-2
CASSPPPGTGGNYGYTF
TGTGCCAGCAGTCCTCCCCCGGGGACAGGAGGTAACTATGGCTACACCTTC
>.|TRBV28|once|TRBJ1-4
CASSLAFPVATNEKLFF
TGTGCCAGCAGTTTAGCATTCCCGGTAGCAACTAATGAAAAACTGTTTTTT
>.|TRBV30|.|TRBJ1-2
CAWSGGYDGYTF
TGTGCCTGGAGTGGGGGGTACGATGGCTACACCTTC
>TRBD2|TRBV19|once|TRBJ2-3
CASSIQRGGQDTQYF
TGTGCCAGTAGTATACAGCGGGGGGGCCAAGATACGCAGTATTTT
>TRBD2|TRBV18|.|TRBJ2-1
CASSPPGTSGYNEQFF
TGTGCCAGCTCACCACCGGGGACTAGCGGCTACAATGAGCAGTTCTTC